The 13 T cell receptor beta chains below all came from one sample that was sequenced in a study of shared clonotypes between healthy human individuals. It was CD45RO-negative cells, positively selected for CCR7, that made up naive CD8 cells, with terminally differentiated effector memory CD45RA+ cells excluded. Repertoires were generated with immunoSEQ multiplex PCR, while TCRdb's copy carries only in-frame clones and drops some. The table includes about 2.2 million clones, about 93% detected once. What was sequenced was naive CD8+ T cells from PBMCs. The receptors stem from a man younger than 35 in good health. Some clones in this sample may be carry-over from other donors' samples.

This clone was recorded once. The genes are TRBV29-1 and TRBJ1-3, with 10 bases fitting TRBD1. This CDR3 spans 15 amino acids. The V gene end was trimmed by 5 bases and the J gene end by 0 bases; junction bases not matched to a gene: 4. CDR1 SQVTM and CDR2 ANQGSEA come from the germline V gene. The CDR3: CSVRDRGTSGNTIYF. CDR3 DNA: TGCAGCGTTCGGGACAGGGGAACCTCTGGAAACACCATATATTTT.

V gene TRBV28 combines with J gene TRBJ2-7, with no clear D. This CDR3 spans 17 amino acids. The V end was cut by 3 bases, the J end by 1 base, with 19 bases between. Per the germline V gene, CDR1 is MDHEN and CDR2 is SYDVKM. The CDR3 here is CASSFEIRRARSYEQYF. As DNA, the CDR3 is TGTGCCAGCAGTTTTGAGATAAGACGGGCGAGATCCTACGAGCAGTACTTC.

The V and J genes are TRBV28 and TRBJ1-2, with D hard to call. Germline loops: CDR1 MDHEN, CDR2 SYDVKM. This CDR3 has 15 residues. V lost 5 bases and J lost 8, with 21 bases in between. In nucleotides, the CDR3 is TGTGCCAGCAGTCCCGAGGCGGTGAGATTCAGGGGCTACACCTTC. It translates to CASSPEAVRFRGYTF.

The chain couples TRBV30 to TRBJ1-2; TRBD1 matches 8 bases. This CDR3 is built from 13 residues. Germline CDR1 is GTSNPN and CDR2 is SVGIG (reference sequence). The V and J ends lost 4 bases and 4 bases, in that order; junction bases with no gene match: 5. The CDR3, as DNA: TGTGCCTGGACAGGGGGCGCCAGCTATGGCTACACCTTC. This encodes CAWTGGASYGYTF.

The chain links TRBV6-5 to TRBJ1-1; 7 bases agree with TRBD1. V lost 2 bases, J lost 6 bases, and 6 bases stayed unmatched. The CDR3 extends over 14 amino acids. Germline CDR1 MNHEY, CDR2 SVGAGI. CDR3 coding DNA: TGTGCCAGCAGTTACGGTATCAGGGGGGCTGAAGCTTTCTTT. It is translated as CASSYGIRGAEAFF.

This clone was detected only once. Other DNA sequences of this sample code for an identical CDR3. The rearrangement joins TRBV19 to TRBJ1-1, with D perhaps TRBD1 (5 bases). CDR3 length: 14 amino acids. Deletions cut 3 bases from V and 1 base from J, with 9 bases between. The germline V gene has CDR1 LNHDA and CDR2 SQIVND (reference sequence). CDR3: CASSMGEGNTEAFF. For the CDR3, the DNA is TGTGCCAGTAGTATGGGGGAAGGGAACACTGAAGCTTTCTTT.

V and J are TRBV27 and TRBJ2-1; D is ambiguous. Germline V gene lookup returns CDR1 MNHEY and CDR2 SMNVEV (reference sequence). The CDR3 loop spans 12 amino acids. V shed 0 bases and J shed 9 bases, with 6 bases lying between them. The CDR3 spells CASSLSAGEQFF. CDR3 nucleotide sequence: TGTGCCAGCAGTTTATCGGCCGGTGAGCAGTTCTTC.

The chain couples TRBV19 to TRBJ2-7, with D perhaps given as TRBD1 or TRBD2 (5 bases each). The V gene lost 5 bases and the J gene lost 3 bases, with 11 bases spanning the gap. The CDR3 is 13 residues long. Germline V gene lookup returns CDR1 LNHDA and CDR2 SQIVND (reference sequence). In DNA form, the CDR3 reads TGTGCCAGTAGTCCCGGGGCCTACTACGAGCAGTACTTC. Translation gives CASSPGAYYEQYF.

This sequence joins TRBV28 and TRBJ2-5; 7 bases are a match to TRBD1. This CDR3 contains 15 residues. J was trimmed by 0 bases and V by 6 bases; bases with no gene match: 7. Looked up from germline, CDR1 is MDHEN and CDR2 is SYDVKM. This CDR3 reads CASSRLQGHQETQYF. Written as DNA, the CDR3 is TGTGCCAGCAGCCGACTACAGGGGCACCAAGAGACCCAGTACTTC.

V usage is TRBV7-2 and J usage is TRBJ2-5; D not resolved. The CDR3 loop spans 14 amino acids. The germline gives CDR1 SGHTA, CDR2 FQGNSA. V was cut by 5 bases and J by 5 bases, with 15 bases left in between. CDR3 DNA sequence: TGTGCCAGCAGCATTAGTCGGCACCCGGAGACCCAGTACTTC. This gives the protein CASSISRHPETQYF.

The CDR3 protein is CASSPAPSSYEQYF. The CDR3 DNA is TGTGCCAGCAGCCCGGCCCCCAGCTCCTACGAGCAGTACTTC. The chain joins TRBV7-8 to TRBJ2-7; D is unresolved. The CDR3 loop spans 14 amino acids. The V gene lost 5 bases and the J gene lost 0 bases, with 11 bases spanning the gap. The germline CDR1 and CDR2 sequences are SGHVS and FQNEAQ.

In nucleotides, the CDR3 is TGTGCCATCAGAATGACTAGTCTTCCCTACAATGAGCAGTTCTTC. Translating it yields CAIRMTSLPYNEQFF. The chain links TRBV10-3 to TRBJ2-1; D is perhaps TRBD2 (6 bases). In germline, CDR1 is ENHRY, CDR2 SYGVKD. With 6 bases removed from V and 2 bases from J, the gap between germline ends came to 14 bases. CDR3 length equals 15 residues.

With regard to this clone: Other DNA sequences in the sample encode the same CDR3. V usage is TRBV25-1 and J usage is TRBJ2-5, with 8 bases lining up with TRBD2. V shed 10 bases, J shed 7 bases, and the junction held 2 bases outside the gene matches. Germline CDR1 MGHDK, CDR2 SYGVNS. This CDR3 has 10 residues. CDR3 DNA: TGTGCCACCGGGGGGGGGACCCAGTACTTC. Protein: CATGGGTQYF.